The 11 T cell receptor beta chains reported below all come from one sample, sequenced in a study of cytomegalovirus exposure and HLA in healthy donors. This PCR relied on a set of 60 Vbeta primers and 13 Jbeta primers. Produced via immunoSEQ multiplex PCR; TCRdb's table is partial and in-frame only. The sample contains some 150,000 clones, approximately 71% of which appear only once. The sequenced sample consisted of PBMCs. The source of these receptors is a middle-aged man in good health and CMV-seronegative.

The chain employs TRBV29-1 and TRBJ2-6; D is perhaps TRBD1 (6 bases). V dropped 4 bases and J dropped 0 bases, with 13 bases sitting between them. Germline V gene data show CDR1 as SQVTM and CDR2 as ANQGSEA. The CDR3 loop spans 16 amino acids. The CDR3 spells CSVGGRGVSGANVLTF. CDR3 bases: TGCAGCGTTGGGGGCAGGGGAGTCTCTGGGGCCAACGTCCTGACTTTC.

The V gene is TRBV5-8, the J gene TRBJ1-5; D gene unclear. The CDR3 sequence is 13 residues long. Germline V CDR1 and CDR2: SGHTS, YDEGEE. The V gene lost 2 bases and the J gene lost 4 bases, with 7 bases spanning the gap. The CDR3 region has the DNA TGTGCCAGCAGCTTACTCAGGAATCAGCCCCAGCATTTT. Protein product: CASSLLRNQPQHF.

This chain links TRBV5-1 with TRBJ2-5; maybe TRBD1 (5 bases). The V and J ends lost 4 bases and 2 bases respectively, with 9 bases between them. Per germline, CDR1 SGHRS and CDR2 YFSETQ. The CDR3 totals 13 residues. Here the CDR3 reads CASSPQGQETQYF. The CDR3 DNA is TGCGCCAGCAGCCCCCAGGGACAAGAGACCCAGTACTTC.

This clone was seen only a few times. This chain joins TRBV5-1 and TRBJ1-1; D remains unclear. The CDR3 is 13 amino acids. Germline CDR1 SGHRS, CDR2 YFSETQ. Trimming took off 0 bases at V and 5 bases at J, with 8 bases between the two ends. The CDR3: CASSLGEETEAFF. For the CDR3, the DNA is TGCGCCAGCAGCTTGGGCGAAGAAACTGAAGCTTTCTTT.

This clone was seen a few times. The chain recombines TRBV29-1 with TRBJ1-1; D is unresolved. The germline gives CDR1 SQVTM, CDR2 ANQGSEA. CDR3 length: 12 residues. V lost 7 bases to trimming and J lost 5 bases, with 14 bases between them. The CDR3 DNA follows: TGCAGCGCCGCGCTAACGGTTACTGAAGCTTTCTTT. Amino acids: CSAALTVTEAFF.

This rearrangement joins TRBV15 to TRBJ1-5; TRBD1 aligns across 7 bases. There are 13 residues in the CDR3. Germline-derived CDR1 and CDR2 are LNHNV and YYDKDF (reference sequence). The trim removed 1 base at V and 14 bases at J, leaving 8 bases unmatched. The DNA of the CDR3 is TGTGCCACCAGCAGAGGGGAGACAGGGTTTGAGCATTTT. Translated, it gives CATSRGETGFEHF.

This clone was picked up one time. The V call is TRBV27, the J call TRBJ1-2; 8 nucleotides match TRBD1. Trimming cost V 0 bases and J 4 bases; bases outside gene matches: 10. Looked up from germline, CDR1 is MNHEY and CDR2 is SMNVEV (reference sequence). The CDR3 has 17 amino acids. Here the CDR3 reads CASSLSRQGISGYGYTF. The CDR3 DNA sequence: TGTGCCAGCAGTTTATCGCGACAGGGGATTTCAGGCTATGGCTACACCTTC.

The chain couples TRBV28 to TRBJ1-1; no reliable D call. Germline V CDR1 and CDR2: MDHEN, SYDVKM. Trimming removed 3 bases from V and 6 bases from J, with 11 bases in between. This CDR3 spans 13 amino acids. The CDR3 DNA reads TGTGCCAGCAGTTTCCTTCTCTCCCCTGAAGCTTTCTTT. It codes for CASSFLLSPEAFF.

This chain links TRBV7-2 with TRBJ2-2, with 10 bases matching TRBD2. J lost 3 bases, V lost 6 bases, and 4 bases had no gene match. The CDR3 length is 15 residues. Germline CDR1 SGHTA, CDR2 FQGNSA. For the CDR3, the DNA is TGTGCCAGCAGTTATAGCGGGGGGTACACCGGGGAGCTGTTTTTT. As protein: CASSYSGGYTGELFF.

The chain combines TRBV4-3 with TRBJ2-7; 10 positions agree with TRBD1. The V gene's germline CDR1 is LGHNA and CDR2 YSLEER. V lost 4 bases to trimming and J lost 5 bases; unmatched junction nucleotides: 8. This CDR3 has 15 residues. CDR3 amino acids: CASSPVDRGSHEQYF. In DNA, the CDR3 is TGCGCCAGCAGCCCAGTGGACAGGGGGTCGCACGAGCAGTACTTC.

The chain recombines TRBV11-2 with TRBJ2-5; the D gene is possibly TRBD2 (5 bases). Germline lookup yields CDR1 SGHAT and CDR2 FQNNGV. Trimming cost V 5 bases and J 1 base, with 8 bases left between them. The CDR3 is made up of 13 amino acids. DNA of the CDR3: TGTGCCAGCAGCCGGGGATTCCAAGAGACCCAGTACTTC. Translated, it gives CASSRGFQETQYF.